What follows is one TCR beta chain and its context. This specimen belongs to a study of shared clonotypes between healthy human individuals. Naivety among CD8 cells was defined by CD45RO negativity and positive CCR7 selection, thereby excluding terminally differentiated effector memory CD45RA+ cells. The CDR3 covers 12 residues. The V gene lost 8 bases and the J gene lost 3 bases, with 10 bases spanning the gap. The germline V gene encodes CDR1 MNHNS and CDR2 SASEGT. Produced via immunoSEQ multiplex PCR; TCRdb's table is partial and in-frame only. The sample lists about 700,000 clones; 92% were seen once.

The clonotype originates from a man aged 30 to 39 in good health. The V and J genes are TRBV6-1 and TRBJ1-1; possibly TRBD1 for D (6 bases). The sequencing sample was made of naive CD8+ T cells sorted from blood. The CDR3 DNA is TGTGCCAGCCGGAGGGGGGACACTGAAGCTTTCTTT. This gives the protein CASRRGDTEAFF.